This T cell receptor (beta chain) emerged from a study of regulatory T cells in long-lasting Graves disease (dated by TCRdb to the early 2020s). In the study overall: To count as having persistent Graves' disease, a patient had to have received antithyroid drug treatment for over 5 years with TSH receptor autoantibodies remaining persistently positive. Patients with persistent Graves' disease were compared with patients with newly diagnosed Graves' disease using TCR sequencing and RNA sequencing of peripheral blood. The study was registered as a clinical trial and conducted in China. A total of around 35 samples were covered by TCR sequencing, comprising approximately 13 persistent and 20 or so newly diagnosed Graves' disease patients. In the clinical cohort, patients with persistent Graves' disease had used antithyroid drugs for an average of around ten years.

Reading the germline V gene gives CDR1 SGHRS and CDR2 YFSETQ. The V end gives up 7 bases and the J end 5 bases, leaving 11 bases in the junction not matched to a gene. Inclusive of the bounding cysteine and phenylalanine, the CDR3 is 15 residues long. The only DNA kept is the CDR3, 45 bases in frame from the first base. The study at large found these results: Persistent Graves' disease patients showed lower TCR Shannon entropy and fewer highly expanded clones than newly diagnosed patients, suggesting clonal expansion. Because the primary lesion, thyroid tissue, could not be accessed, the study looked at peripheral blood alone. The small sample size was acknowledged by the authors as a limitation that may reduce accuracy. More public clonotypes were shared among persistent patients (over 2,500) than among newly diagnosed patients (966). TRBV28, TRBJ1-2 and TRBJ2-5 were preferentially used in persistent disease, while TRBV20-1 and TRBJ2-1 were favored in newly diagnosed disease. Sequencing and analysis were limited to the TCR beta chain.

This clonotype was counted between two and nine times. The antigen it binds to is not known. Nothing much larger sits one base from this clone, and base qualities are not available. Sample time point, as interpreted from the label and publication: persistent/refractory GD, antithyroid drugs over 5 years with positive TRAb. RNA was extracted from PBMCs in TRIzol for both TCR sequencing and RNA sequencing. The diagnosis of Graves' disease was made according to American Thyroid Association guidelines. The patients came from an endocrinology department in Xi'an, China. Each patient gave about 10 milliliters of peripheral blood, collected in an EDTA anticoagulant tube. Ficoll Paque Plus density gradient separation was used to isolate PBMCs, and no further T cell sorting was done. An Agilent 2100 Bioanalyzer and agarose gel were used to assess RNA quality, and a NanoDrop 2000 was used to measure RNA concentration.

Receptors were amplified or captured by multiplex PCR. The run used an Illumina HiSeq 4000. To build TCR beta libraries, CDR3 regions were amplified by Arm-PCR using iRepertoire HTBI primers. PCR products were gel purified before sequencing. The source study handled its data this way. Gene usage analysis of CDR3 amino acid clonotypes relied on the 60 or so TRBV and 14 TRBJ segments identified across samples. Filtered high-quality paired reads were merged into contigs using COPE and FqMerger. Contigs were aligned with BLAST to IMGT TRBV, TRBD and TRBJ reference genes, and CDR3 was defined per IMGT. Any clonotype with a frequency above 0.1% was classified as a highly expanded clone. Shannon entropy served as the measure of repertoire diversity, while the Gini coefficient captured V-J evenness. Clonotypes shared by more than one individual were considered public. Through fastp at Q25 and MiXCR, TCRdb rebuilt clones from the public reads, retaining in-frame beta chains. Here each entry gathers all rows of one CDR3 protein and keeps the most common genes and DNA. These V and J calls derive from TCRdb rather than the authors' analysis. Here the sample has more than 300,000 distinct CDR3 sequences; roughly a fifth occur a single time. The ten largest clones add up to approximately 31% of the sample.

Sequencing was performed on peripheral blood mononuclear cells (PBMCs), taken when the disease was refractory, from a patient treated with antithyroid drugs. The chain joins TRBV5-1 to TRBJ2-5, with 10 bases in between that match TRBD1. The sequence derives from a female donor with Graves disease. The CDR3 protein sequence reads: CASSVGTGVRETQYF. At the DNA level, the sequence is TGCGCCAGCTCCGTCGGGACAGGGGTTAGGGAGACCCAGTACTTC.